The present TCR beta chain was sequenced within a study of Graves' ophthalmopathy and Graves' hyperthyroidism. At the level of the study: Prior to any treatment, peripheral blood was collected at the time of initial diagnosis.

The CDR3 has 10 amino acids. Trimming stripped 8 bases from V and 9 bases from J, with 7 bases between. The germline V gene encodes CDR1 MDHEN and CDR2 SYDVKM. Ophthalmopathy in the donors was of moderate-to-severe activity, with CAS ≥3, NOSPECS ≥4 and duration under 3 months. RNA transcripts yielded amplified TCR beta CDR3 regions. A first-round RT-PCR used HTBI primers, followed by a second-round multiplex PCR. TCRdb used MiXCR to reprocess the multiplex PCR reads, holding one entry per CDR3 protein. The sample holds some 400,000 distinct CDR3 sequences; around 19% are singletons and the top ten take about 1.4%.

The clonotype was recovered from a woman in her late teens or twenties with Graves' ophthalmopathy. Sample: peripheral blood. The rearrangement links TRBV28 to TRBJ2-2; D remains ambiguous. The CDR3 DNA follows: TGTGCCAGCGTTGGCCGGGAGCTGTTTTTT. Translated, it gives CASVGRELFF.